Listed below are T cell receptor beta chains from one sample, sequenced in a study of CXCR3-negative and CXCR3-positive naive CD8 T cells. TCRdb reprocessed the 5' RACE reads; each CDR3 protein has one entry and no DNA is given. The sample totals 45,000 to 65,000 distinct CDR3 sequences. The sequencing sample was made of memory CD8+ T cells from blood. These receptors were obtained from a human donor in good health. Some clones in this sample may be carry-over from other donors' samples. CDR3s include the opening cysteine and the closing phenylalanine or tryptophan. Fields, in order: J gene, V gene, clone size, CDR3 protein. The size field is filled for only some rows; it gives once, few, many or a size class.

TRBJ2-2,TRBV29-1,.,CSVEDGNTGELFF
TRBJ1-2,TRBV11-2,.,CASSLMGKNGYTF
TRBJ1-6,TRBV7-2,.,CASSLIRGVPTTLHF
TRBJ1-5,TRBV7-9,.,CASSLSDSNQPQHF
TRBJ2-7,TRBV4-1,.,CASSQKVAWGGSSYEQYF
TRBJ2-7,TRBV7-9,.,CASSSQGGEQYF
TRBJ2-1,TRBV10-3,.,CAISESGGGNEQFF
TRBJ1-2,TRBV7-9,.,CASSSTRTDNYGYTF
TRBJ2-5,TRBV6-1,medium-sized,CASSADTKTQETQYF
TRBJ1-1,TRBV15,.,CATSRDPTGPPPYAF
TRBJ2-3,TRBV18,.,CASSPLARGRTDTQYF
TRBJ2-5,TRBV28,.,CASKETGAGGPVEAQYF
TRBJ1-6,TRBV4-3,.,CASSQEAYNSPLHF
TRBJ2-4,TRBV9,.,CASSPPPGAKNIQYF
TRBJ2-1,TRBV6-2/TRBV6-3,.,CASICRTGGYNEQFF
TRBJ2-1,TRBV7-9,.,CASSLVGLAGKNEQFF
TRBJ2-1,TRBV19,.,CASSSPGATYNEQFF
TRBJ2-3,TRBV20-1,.,CSTRGISSGEADTQYF
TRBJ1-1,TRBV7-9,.,CASSLLGTAEAFF
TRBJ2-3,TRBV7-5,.,CISVSEAIPVRDLKTDTQYF
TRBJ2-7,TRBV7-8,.,CASSLAWRGGSYEQYF
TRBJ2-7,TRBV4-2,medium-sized,CASSQEWGTGLVEQYF
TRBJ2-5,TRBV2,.,CASSGPSSSGAETQYF
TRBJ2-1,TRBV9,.,CASSVDFRQGSNNEQFF
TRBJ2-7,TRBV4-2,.,CASSQGTSGYEQYF
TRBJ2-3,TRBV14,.,CASSQPRGYASTDTQYF
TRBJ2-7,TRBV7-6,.,CASSSPGHGNYEQYF
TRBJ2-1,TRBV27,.,CASSLIGLKKDREDRNEQFF
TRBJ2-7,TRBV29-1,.,CSVEGTGDEQYF
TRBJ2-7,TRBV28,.,CASSLPRQKSYEQYF
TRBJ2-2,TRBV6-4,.,CASQGSGELFF
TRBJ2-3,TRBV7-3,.,CASSLTGGSTDTQYF
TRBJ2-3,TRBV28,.,CASRQTGGTDTQYF